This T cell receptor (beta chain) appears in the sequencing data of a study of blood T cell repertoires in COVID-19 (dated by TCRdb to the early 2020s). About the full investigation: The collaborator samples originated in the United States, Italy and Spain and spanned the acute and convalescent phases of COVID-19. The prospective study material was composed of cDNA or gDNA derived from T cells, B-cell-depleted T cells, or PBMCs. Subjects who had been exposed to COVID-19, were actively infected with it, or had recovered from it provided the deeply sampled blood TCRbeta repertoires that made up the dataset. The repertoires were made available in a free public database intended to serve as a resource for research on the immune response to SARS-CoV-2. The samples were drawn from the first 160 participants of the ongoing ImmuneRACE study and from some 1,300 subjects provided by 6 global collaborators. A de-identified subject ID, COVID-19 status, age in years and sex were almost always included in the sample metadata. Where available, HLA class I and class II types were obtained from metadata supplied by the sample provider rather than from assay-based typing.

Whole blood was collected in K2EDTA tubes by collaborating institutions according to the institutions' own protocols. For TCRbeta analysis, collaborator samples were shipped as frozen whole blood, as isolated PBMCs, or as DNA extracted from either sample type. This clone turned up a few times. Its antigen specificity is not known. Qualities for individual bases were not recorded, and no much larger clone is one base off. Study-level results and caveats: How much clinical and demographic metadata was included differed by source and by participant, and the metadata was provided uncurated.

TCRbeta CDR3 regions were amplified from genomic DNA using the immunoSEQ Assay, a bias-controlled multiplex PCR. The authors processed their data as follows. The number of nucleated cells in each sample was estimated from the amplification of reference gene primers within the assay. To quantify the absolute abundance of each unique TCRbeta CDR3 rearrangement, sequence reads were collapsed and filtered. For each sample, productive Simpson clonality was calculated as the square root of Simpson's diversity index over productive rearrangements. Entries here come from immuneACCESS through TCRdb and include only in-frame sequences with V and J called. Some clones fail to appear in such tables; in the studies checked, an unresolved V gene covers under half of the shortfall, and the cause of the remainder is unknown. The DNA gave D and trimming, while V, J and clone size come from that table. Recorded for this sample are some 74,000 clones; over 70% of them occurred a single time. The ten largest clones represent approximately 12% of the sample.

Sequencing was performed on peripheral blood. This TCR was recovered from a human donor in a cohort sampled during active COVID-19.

The CDR3 reads as follows: CASSLRQSSSYEQYV. The DNA is as follows: TGTGCCAGCAGCTTACGACAGTCGAGCTCCTACGAGCAGTACGTC. The receptor chain draws on TRBV7-8 and TRBJ2-7; tentative D gene TRBD1, with 5 bases matching. V is shortened by 2 bases, J by 0 bases, and the region joining them spans 11 bases. The germline V gene gives CDR1 as SGHVS and CDR2 as FQNEAQ. Including cysteine and valine, the CDR3 has 15 amino acids. Solely the CDR3 DNA is kept, with 45 bases framed from the first base.